This TCR beta chain was sequenced for a study of CXCR3-negative and CXCR3-positive naive CD8 T cells (dated 2019 in TCRdb). Notes on the research overall: In total, about 135 million TRB reads were obtained, or roughly 1.5 +/- 0.3 million reads per library. The diversity and physicochemical repertoire analyses included around 10 donors pooled from two independent experiments. Naive subsets from five or six donors and memory cells from 3 donors were included in the TRBV-TRBJ cluster analysis.

Regarding this clonotype: The antigen it recognizes is unknown.

The CDR3, from cysteine to phenylalanine, totals 13 residues. This entry has no DNA. For every CD8+ T cell subset, around 300,000 cells were flow-sorted straight into RLT lysis buffer, and each subset was sorted in triplicate. To exclude memory contaminants, naive CD8+ T cells were stringently defined as CD45RO-CCR7+CD27+CD95-. Standard density gradient centrifugation was used to isolate peripheral blood mononuclear cells from buffy coats. Naive CXCR3-negative and CXCR3-positive CD8+ T cells were flow-sorted on a FACSAria III. Total RNA was extracted from sorted cells with an RNeasy Mini Kit. These reads were obtained on a NextSeq 550. The Human TCR Profiling Kit (MiLaboratory) was used to make UMI-labeled 5' RACE TRB cDNA libraries. The full amount of extracted RNA was used for cDNA synthesis, and the full amount of resulting cDNA was used for PCR amplification. Libraries were prepared in parallel with an identical number of PCR cycles. The authors' analysis ran thus. MIGEC and MiXCR extracted about 49,000 +/- 11,000 unique UMI-labeled TRB cDNA molecules per library, requiring at least two reads per UMI. An average of around 40,000 +/- 10,000 functional in-frame TRB CDR3 nucleotide clonotypes without stop codons was found per library. After downsampling to 5000 UMI-labeled TRB molecules per sample, diversity metrics such as normalized Shannon-Wiener and Chao1 were calculated in VDJtools. For the central five CDR3 residues, VDJtools calculated physicochemical properties weighted by clonotype size, namely interaction energy, strength, volume and Kidera factor 4. After reprocessing by TCRdb, each CDR3 protein sequence is one entry, and no DNA is given. The authors' filters were not applied to this entry. In this sample's table one finds around 60,000 distinct CDR3 sequences. The ten top clones hold 0.7% to 0.95% of the sample.

Overall study results and their limits: TRB CDR3s from CXCR3-positive naive cells showed higher hydrophobicity (lower Kidera factor 4), lower energy, and higher strength and volume indices than CXCR3-negative naive cells. Comparably high repertoire diversity was found in both naive subsets, whereas much lower repertoire diversity was found in memory CD8+ T cells. Similar TRBV-TRBJ usage was shown by naive CXCR3-negative and CXCR3-positive cells from the same donor, whereas distinct patterns were shown by memory cells. Because surface CD5, which is linked to self-reactivity in mice, was comparable between the naive subsets, TCR interaction strength was also inferred from the physicochemical properties of TRB CDR3s. Because CXCR3 expression was partially decreased after cryopreservation, freshly isolated PBMCs were used for most assays.

Recombination connected TRBV12-3 or TRBV12-4 to TRBJ2-5; TCRdb gives TRBD2 as the D gene, but with no DNA this cannot be confirmed. The sequencing sample was made of naive CXCR3+ CD8+ T cells from blood. Per the publication, the cell subset or site label means: CD45RO-CCR7+CD27+CD95- naive CD8+ T cells expressing CXCR3 (TNR3+). This sequence was found in a human donor in good health. Some clones in this sample may be carry-over from other donors' samples. The CDR3 has the sequence CASSLWAKETQYF.